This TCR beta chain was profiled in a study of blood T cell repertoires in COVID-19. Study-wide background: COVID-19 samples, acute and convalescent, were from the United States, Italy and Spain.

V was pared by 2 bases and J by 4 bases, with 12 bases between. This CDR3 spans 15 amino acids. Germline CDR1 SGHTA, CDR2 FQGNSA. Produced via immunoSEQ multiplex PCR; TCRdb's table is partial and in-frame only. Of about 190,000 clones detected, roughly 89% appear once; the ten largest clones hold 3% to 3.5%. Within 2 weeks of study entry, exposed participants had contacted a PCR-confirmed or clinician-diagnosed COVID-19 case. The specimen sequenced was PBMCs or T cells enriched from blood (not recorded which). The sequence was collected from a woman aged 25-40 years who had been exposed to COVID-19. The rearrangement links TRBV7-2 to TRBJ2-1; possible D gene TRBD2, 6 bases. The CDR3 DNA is TGTGCCAGCAGCTTATTGGGGGGTCGATACAATGAGCAGTTCTTC. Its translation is CASSLLGGRYNEQFF.